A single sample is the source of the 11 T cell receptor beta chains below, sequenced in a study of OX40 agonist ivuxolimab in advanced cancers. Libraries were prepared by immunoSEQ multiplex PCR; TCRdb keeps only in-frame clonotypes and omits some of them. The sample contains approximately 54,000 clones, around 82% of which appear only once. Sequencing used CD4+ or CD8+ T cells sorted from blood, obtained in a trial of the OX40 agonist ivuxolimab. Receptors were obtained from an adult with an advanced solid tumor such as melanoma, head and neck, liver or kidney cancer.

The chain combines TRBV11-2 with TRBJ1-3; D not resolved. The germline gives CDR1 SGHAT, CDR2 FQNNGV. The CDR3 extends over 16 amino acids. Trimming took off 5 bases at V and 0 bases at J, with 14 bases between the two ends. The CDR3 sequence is CASSPAGRHSGNTIYF. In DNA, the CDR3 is TGTGCCAGCAGCCCCGCCGGACGCCACTCTGGAAACACCATATATTTT.

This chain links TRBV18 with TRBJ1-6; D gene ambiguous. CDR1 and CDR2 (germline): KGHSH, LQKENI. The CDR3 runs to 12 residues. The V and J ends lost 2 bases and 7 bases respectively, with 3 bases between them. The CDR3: CASSPRNSPLHF. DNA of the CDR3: TGTGCCAGCTCACCAAGGAATTCACCCCTCCACTTT. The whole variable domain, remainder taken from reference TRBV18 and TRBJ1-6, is NAGVMQNPRHLVRRRGQEARLRCSPMKGHSHVYWYRQLPEEGLKFMVYLQKENIIDESGMPKERFSAEFPKEGPSILRIQQVVRGDSAAYFCASSPRNSPLHFGNGTRLTVT.

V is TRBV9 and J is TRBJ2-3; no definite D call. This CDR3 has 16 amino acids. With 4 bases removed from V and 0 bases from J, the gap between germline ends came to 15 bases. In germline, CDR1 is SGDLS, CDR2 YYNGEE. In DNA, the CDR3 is TGTGCCAGCAGCCCCCGACTCTCGACTAGCACAGATACGCAGTATTTT. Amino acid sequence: CASSPRLSTSTDTQYF.

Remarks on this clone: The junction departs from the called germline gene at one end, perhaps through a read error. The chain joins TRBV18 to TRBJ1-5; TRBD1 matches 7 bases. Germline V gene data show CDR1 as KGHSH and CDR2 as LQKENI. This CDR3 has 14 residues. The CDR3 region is CASSPQGLDQPQHF. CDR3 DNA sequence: TGTGCCAGCTCGCCACAGGGGCTGGATCAGCCCCAGCATTTT.

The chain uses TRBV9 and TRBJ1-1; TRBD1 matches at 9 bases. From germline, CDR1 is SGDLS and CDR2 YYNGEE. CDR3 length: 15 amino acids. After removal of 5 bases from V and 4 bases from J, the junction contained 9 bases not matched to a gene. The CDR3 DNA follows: TGTGCCAGCAGTTCACAGGGGGCTAGGAGCACTGAAGCTTTCTTT. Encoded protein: CASSSQGARSTEAFF. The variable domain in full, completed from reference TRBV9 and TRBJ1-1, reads DSGVTQTPKHLITATGQRVTLRCSPRSGDLSVYWYQQSLDQGLQFLIQYYNGEERAKGNILERFSAQQFPDLHSELNLSSLELGDSALYFCASSSQGARSTEAFFGQGTRLTVV.

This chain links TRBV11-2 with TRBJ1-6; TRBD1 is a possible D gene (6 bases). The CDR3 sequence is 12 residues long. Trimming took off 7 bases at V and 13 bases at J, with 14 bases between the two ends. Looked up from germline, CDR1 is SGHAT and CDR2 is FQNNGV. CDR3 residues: CASTVTGSPLHF. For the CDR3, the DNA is TGTGCCAGCACCGTCACAGGGTCTCCCCTCCACTTT.

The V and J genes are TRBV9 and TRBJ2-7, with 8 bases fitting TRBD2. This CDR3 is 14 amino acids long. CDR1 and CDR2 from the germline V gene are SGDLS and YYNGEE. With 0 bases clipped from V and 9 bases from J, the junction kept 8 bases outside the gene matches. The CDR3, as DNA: TGTGCCAGCAGCGTAGAACTAGCGGCGGGGGTGCAGTACTTC. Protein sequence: CASSVELAAGVQYF. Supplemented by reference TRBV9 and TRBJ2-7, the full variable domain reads DSGVTQTPKHLITATGQRVTLRCSPRSGDLSVYWYQQSLDQGLQFLIQYYNGEERAKGNILERFSAQQFPDLHSELNLSSLELGDSALYFCASSVELAAGVQYFGPGTRLTVT.

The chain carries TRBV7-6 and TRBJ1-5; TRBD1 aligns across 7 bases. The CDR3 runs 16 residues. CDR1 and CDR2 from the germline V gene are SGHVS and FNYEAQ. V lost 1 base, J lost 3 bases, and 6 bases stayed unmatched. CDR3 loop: CASSLGLQGSNQPQHF. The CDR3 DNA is TGTGCCAGCAGCTTAGGTTTACAGGGGTCCAATCAGCCCCAGCATTTT.

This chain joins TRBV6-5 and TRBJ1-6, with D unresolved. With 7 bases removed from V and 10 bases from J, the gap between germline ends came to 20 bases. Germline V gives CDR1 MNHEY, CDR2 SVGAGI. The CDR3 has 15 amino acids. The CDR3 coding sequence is TGTGCCAGCAACCTGGTGGAGTCAGTCGGGTCACCCCTCCACTTT. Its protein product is CASNLVESVGSPLHF.

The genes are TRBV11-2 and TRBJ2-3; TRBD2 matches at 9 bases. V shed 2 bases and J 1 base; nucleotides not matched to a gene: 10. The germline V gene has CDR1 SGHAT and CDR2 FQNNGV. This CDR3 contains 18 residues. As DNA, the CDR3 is TGTGCCAGCAGCTTACTGGTAGCGGGGGTTGGGGGCACAGATACGCAGTATTTT. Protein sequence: CASSLLVAGVGGTDTQYF.

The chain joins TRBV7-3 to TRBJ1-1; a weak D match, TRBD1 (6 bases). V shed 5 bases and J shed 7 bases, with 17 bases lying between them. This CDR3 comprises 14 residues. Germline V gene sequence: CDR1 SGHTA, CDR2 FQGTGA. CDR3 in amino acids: CASSPTGTQNEAFF. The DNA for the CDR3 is TGTGCCAGCAGCCCTACCGGGACACAAAATGAAGCTTTCTTT.